A selection of T cell receptor beta chains follows, all from one sample in a study of Ad26.COV2.S vaccination and SARS-CoV-2 variants. The table came from immunoSEQ multiplex PCR; TCRdb's copy has only in-frame clones and leaves some out. This sample has about 350,000 clones; 65% to 90% occur once, and the top ten carry about 10%. Sequencing used peripheral blood, obtained in a trial of Ad26.COV2.S vaccine versus placebo. The receptors stem from a person between 18 and 59 years old who received the Ad26.COV2.S COVID-19 vaccine or a placebo. The CDR3 runs from the conserved cysteine through the conserved F or W. The order of the fields is J gene, V gene, D gene, CDR3 protein, CDR3 DNA. D genes are given only for firm matches.

TRBJ2-3 TRBV3-1/TRBV3-2 TRBD2 CASSHLGSGAVQDTQYF TGTGCCAGCAGCCACCTAGGGAGCGGGGCCGTACAAGATACGCAGTATTTT
TRBJ2-5 TRBV4-3 TRBD1 CASSQDRGSETQYF TGCGCCAGCAGCCAGGACAGGGGATCAGAGACCCAGTACTTC
TRBJ1-2 TRBV5-4 TRBD1 CASSWDRGDGYTF TGTGCCAGCAGCTGGGACAGGGGCGATGGCTACACCTTC
TRBJ2-3 TRBV19 NA CASSIVYLAGSSTDTQYF TGTGCCAGTAGTATAGTGTACTTGGCGGGATCTAGTACAGATACGCAGTATTTT
TRBJ2-1 TRBV4-3 TRBD2 CASSQDGLARYNEQFF TGCGCCAGCAGCCAAGACGGACTAGCGCGTTACAATGAGCAGTTCTTC
TRBJ1-1 TRBV29-1 NA CSGGGRGEAGTEAFF TGCAGCGGCGGGGGTCGGGGGGAAGCAGGGACTGAAGCTTTCTTT
TRBJ2-3 TRBV28 NA CASSLYGGGVTGTDTQYF TGTGCCAGCAGTTTATATGGGGGTGGGGTTACGGGCACAGATACGCAGTATTTT
TRBJ2-2 TRBV19 NA CASSITNQNTGELFF TGTGCCAGTAGCATAACTAATCAGAACACCGGGGAGCTGTTTTTT
TRBJ2-1 TRBV29-1 TRBD1 CSVDKTGTDTSGQFF TGCAGCGTTGATAAGACCGGGACAGACACAAGCGGGCAGTTCTTC
TRBJ1-6 TRBV6-5 NA CASRPLDSYNSPLHF TGTGCCAGCAGACCCTTGGACAGCTATAATTCACCCCTCCACTTT